One sample yielded the 23 T cell receptor beta chains listed below, sequenced in a study of cytomegalovirus exposure and HLA in healthy donors. The PCR used 60 Vbeta and 13 Jbeta primers. Some clones are missing from TCRdb's copy, which holds only in-frame ones; the method was immunoSEQ multiplex PCR. The sample contains around 180,000 clones, roughly 80% of which appear only once. Sequencing was done on a sample of PBMCs. All receptors come from a boy between 10 and 17 years old in good health and CMV-seronegative.

The V and J genes are TRBV18 and TRBJ2-7; D is perhaps TRBD1 (6 bases). Germline V CDR1 and CDR2: KGHSH, LQKENI. CDR3 size: 14 residues. Trimming pared 5 bases from V and 5 bases from J, leaving 16 bases between. The CDR3 loop reads CASSVTGIEHEQYF. CDR3 nucleotide sequence: TGTGCCAGCTCAGTGACAGGAATAGAGCACGAGCAGTACTTC.

This rearrangement joins TRBV30 to TRBJ1-5; D not resolved. V lost 1 base, J lost 0 bases, and 7 bases lay in between. Germline V gene sequence: CDR1 GTSNPN, CDR2 SVGIG (reference sequence). The CDR3 is 14 amino acids. The CDR3 is CAWSGTYSNQPQHF. CDR3 in DNA: TGTGCCTGGAGTGGAACCTATAGCAATCAGCCCCAGCATTTT.

CDR3 loop: CASRLTGVPDTQYF. For the CDR3, the DNA is TGTGCCAGTAGACTTACAGGGGTTCCAGATACGCAGTATTTT. This sequence joins TRBV19 and TRBJ2-3, with 7 bases fitting TRBD1. The CDR3 covers 14 residues. Looked up from germline, CDR1 is LNHDA and CDR2 is SQIVND (reference sequence). Losses at the gene ends were 6 bases for V and 4 bases for J; bases not matched to a gene: 7.

V gene TRBV4-1 combines with J gene TRBJ2-7; D uncertain. The germline V gene has CDR1 MGHRA and CDR2 YSYEKL. CDR3 length equals 14 residues. V lost 0 bases, J lost 3 bases, and 9 bases lay in between. The CDR3 coding sequence is TGCGCCAGCAGCCAAGATCTGGCATACTACGAGCAGTACTTC. As protein: CASSQDLAYYEQYF.

V gene TRBV9 combines with J gene TRBJ2-1, with 13 bases aligning to TRBD2. Germline V lookup: CDR1 SGDLS, CDR2 YYNGEE. The CDR3 runs to 19 residues. J gave up 8 bases and V 4 bases, and 18 bases lay outside the gene matches. The CDR3 protein is CASSKGGQGLAGSFDEQFF. In nucleotides, the CDR3 is TGTGCCAGCAGCAAAGGGGGCCAGGGACTAGCGGGGTCCTTCGATGAGCAGTTCTTC.

The chain employs TRBV4-3 and TRBJ2-2; D gene uncertain. Germline CDR1 is LGHNA and CDR2 is YSLEER. This CDR3 has 15 residues. The V end was cut by 1 base, the J end by 2 bases, with 8 bases between. CDR3 sequence reads: CASSQVMSNTGELFF. The DNA of the CDR3 is TGCGCCAGCAGCCAAGTAATGTCTAACACCGGGGAGCTGTTTTTT.

The gene calls are TRBV6-6 and TRBJ2-7; the D gene is possibly TRBD1 (6 bases). The CDR3 runs to 15 residues. Trimming took 5 bases from V and 2 from J, leaving 16 bases between them. Germline V gives CDR1 MNHNY, CDR2 SVGAGI (reference sequence). CDR3 sequence reads: CASSDRDKVTYEQYF. CDR3 DNA sequence: TGTGCCAGCAGTGACCGGGACAAAGTAACCTACGAGCAGTACTTC.

This clone was seen a handful of times. The CDR3: CASSIDLDNEQFF. Written as DNA, the CDR3 is TGTGCCAGTAGTATAGATCTCGACAATGAGCAGTTCTTC. This chain uses TRBV19 with TRBJ2-1; D is uncertain. Deletions cut 0 bases from V and 5 bases from J, with 5 bases between. Looked up from germline, CDR1 is LNHDA and CDR2 is SQIVND (reference sequence). This CDR3 is built from 13 residues.

The gene calls are TRBV7-3 and TRBJ2-3; 7 bases agree with TRBD2. J gave up 5 bases and V 5 bases, and 13 bases lay outside the gene matches. The CDR3 runs to 16 residues. Germline values: CDR1 SGHTA, CDR2 FQGTGA. CDR3: CASSQAASGVQDTQYF. The CDR3 bases are TGTGCCAGCAGCCAGGCGGCTAGCGGAGTTCAAGATACGCAGTATTTT.

This rearrangement joins TRBV30 to TRBJ1-5; possibly TRBD1 for D (6 bases). Trimming cost V 2 bases and J 4 bases, with 15 bases left between them. Per germline, CDR1 GTSNPN and CDR2 SVGIG (reference sequence). The CDR3 loop spans 15 amino acids. In DNA form, the CDR3 reads TGTGCCTGGAGTAAAATTGGACAGATGAATCAGCCCCAGCATTTT. This encodes CAWSKIGQMNQPQHF.

V is TRBV6-1 and J is TRBJ2-2; TRBD1 matches at 8 bases. CDR3 length: 15 amino acids. The V gene's germline CDR1 is MNHNS and CDR2 SASEGT. V dropped 9 bases and J dropped 3; count of bases not matched to a gene: 9. CDR3 nucleotides: TGTGCCAGTAGGCGAGGACAGGGTGACACCGGGGAGCTGTTTTTT. Its translation is CASRRGQGDTGELFF.

The chain has TRBV7-9 and TRBJ1-5; 9 nucleotides align to TRBD1. Germline CDR1 and CDR2: SEHNR and FQNEAQ (reference sequence). With 4 bases clipped from V and 2 bases from J, the junction kept 9 bases outside the gene matches. This CDR3 is built from 17 residues. The CDR3: CASSSATGGYGNQPQHF. DNA for the CDR3: TGTGCCAGCAGCTCGGCTACAGGGGGCTACGGCAATCAGCCCCAGCATTTT.

This rearrangement joins TRBV2 to TRBJ1-5; D may be TRBD1 (5 bases). Germline-derived CDR1 and CDR2 are SNHLY and FYNNEI. Trimming removed 4 bases at V and 2 bases at J, with 18 bases between. The CDR3 is 17 amino acids. CDR3 residues: CASSAGGRGWGNQPQHF. In nucleotides, the CDR3 is TGTGCCAGCAGTGCCGGGGGGAGGGGATGGGGCAATCAGCCCCAGCATTTT.

This rearrangement joins TRBV4-1 to TRBJ2-7; 10 bases match TRBD2. Germline trimming cut 0 bases from V and 3 bases from J; bases unmatched to any gene: 5. The CDR3 runs 16 residues. Germline V gives CDR1 MGHRA, CDR2 YSYEKL. This CDR3 reads CASSQDRASGSYEQYF. The DNA for the CDR3 is TGCGCCAGCAGCCAAGATCGGGCTAGCGGGAGCTACGAGCAGTACTTC.

V gene TRBV29-1 combines with J gene TRBJ2-3; 8 nucleotides agree with TRBD1. The ends lost 5 bases at V and 5 bases at J; junction bases unmatched: 12. This CDR3 contains 15 residues. Per the germline V gene, CDR1 is SQVTM and CDR2 is ANQGSEA. CDR3 in amino acids: CSVKGTKTGVDTQYF. The CDR3 DNA is TGCAGCGTTAAAGGAACTAAGACAGGGGTAGATACGCAGTATTTT.

This chain connects TRBV11-2 to TRBJ2-7; 7 bases agree with TRBD2. V lost 3 bases and J lost 5; bases outside the gene matches: 7. Germline V CDR1 and CDR2: SGHAT, FQNNGV. This CDR3 spans 14 amino acids. The CDR3 DNA reads TGTGCCAGCAGCTTGGGGGGGGTAGCGAACGAGCAGTACTTC. Residues: CASSLGGVANEQYF.

V gene TRBV27 combines with J gene TRBJ2-2; D is ambiguous. V was cut by 6 bases and J by 0 bases, with 11 bases left in between. The germline CDR1 and CDR2 sequences are MNHEY and SMNVEV (reference sequence). This CDR3 spans 15 amino acids. CDR3 sequence: CASRLGATNTGELFF. As DNA, the CDR3 is TGTGCCAGCAGGCTCGGTGCCACGAACACCGGGGAGCTGTTTTTT.

The chain carries TRBV10-3 and TRBJ2-3; TRBD2 matches 10 bases. The J segment lost 3 bases and the V segment lost 10 bases, leaving 7 bases of the junction unmatched. The CDR3 runs 14 residues. Germline CDR1 ENHRY, CDR2 SYGVKD. The CDR3 here is CATGASGSTDTQYF. The CDR3 coding sequence is TGTGCCACCGGGGCTAGCGGGAGTACAGATACGCAGTATTTT.

The rearrangement links TRBV9 to TRBJ2-2, with 9 nucleotides matching TRBD2. Per the germline V gene, CDR1 is SGDLS and CDR2 is YYNGEE. The CDR3 is 15 amino acids. With 4 bases clipped from V and 7 bases from J, the junction kept 8 bases outside the gene matches. The CDR3 region is CASSPIGTSIGELFF. CDR3 coding DNA: TGTGCCAGCAGCCCAATCGGGACTAGCATCGGGGAGCTGTTTTTT. The complete variable domain, with remaining parts taken from reference TRBV9 and TRBJ2-2, reads DSGVTQTPKHLITATGQRVTLRCSPRSGDLSVYWYQQSLDQGLQFLIQYYNGEERAKGNILERFSAQQFPDLHSELNLSSLELGDSALYFCASSPIGTSIGELFFGEGSRLTVL.

This sequence joins TRBV19 and TRBJ2-6; 9 bases are a match to TRBD1. The germline CDR1 and CDR2 sequences are LNHDA and SQIVND (reference sequence). CDR3 length: 18 residues. After removal of 7 bases from V and 1 base from J, the junction contained 11 bases not matched to a gene. The CDR3 sequence: CASNHKRTGDSGANVLTF. The CDR3 bases are TGTGCCAGTAACCATAAGAGGACAGGGGATTCTGGGGCCAACGTCCTGACTTTC.

This clone was picked up a small number of times. The chain uses TRBV2 and TRBJ1-5; D is unclear. The CDR3 runs 14 residues. Trimming cost V 3 bases and J 6 bases, with 12 bases left between them. Germline V gene lookup returns CDR1 SNHLY and CDR2 FYNNEI. CDR3 DNA: TGTGCCAGCAGTGACGTGGGTGGGAGTCAGCCCCAGCATTTT. It encodes CASSDVGGSQPQHF.

The chain couples TRBV5-1 to TRBJ2-7; 10 bases are a match to TRBD1. With V trimmed by 4 bases and J by 1 base, 5 bases remained unmatched. Germline loops: CDR1 SGHRS, CDR2 YFSETQ. CDR3 length: 15 residues. Written as DNA, the CDR3 is TGCGCCAGCAGCCCCGGACAGGGGGGATCCTACGAGCAGTACTTC. It yields the protein CASSPGQGGSYEQYF.

The gene calls are TRBV10-1 and TRBJ2-3; 7 bases align to TRBD2. J lost 1 base, V lost 2 bases, and 6 bases had no gene match. CDR1 WNHNN and CDR2 SYGVQD come from the germline V gene (reference sequence). CDR3 length equals 16 residues. CDR3: CASSEMAGVGTDTQYF. In DNA, the CDR3 is TGCGCCAGCAGTGAGATGGCGGGGGTGGGCACAGATACGCAGTATTTT.